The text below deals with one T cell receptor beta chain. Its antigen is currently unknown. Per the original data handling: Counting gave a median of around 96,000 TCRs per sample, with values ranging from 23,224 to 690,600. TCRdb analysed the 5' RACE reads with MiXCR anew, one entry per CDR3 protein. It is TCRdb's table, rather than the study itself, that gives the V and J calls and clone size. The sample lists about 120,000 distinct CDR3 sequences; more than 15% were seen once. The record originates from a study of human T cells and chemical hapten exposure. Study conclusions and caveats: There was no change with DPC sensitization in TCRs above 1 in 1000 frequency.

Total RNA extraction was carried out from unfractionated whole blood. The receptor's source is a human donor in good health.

CDR3 sequence (DNA): TGTGCCAGCAGTTACTCGGGTGGCGGGGGACAAGCTTTCTTT. Amino acid sequence: CASSYSGGGGQAFF. The genes are TRBV6-6 and TRBJ1-1, with TRBD1 as a possible D gene (5 bases). This CDR3 contains 14 residues. Germline values: CDR1 MNHNY, CDR2 SVGAGI (reference sequence). V was pared by 0 bases and J by 9 bases, with 14 bases between.